A single sample is the source of the 23 T cell receptor beta chains below, sequenced in a study of lung T cells in sarcoidosis with Löfgren's syndrome. TCRdb reanalysed the reads using MiXCR and keeps one entry per CDR3 protein. The sample lists 60,000 to 65,000 distinct CDR3 sequences, 21% occurring once. Sequencing was done on a sample of CD4+ T cells from PBMCs. The receptors originated from a human donor with sarcoidosis (Löfgren's syndrome or another form), or a control subject (not recorded which).

This clonotype has more than one count but fewer than ten. The V and J genes are TRBV7-2 and TRBJ1-1; D is perhaps TRBD1 (6 bases). Between the trimmed V and J ends, which lost 7 bases and 2 bases, there was a span of 11 bases. This CDR3 has 13 residues. CDR1 SGHTA and CDR2 FQGNSA come from the germline V gene. The CDR3 DNA reads TGTGCCAGCAACTGGGACAAAAACACTGAAGCTTTCTTT. Translation: CASNWDKNTEAFF.

This clonotype was recorded many times. The chain is built from TRBV2 and TRBJ1-4; no clear D. Germline lookup yields CDR1 SNHLY and CDR2 FYNNEI. V was shortened by 6 bases and J by 5 bases, with 10 bases between the two germline ends. The CDR3 loop spans 13 amino acids. The CDR3 region has the DNA TGTGCCAGCAGATACGGATTAAATGAAAAACTGTTTTTT. Translating it yields CASRYGLNEKLFF.

The J gene is TRBJ1-2, the V gene TRBV2; 8 nucleotides align to TRBD1. V dropped 6 bases and J dropped 2; count of bases not matched to a gene: 5. Germline V gene data show CDR1 as SNHLY and CDR2 as FYNNEI. CDR3 length: 14 amino acids. CDR3 in amino acids: CASRLGTGNYGYTF. DNA of the CDR3: TGTGCCAGCAGATTAGGGACAGGAAACTATGGCTACACCTTC. Supplemented by reference TRBV2 and TRBJ1-2, the full variable domain reads EPEVTQTPSHQVTQMGQEVILRCVPISNHLYFYWYRQILGQKVEFLVSFYNNEISEKSEIFDDQFSVERPDGSNFTLKIRSTKLEDSAMYFCASRLGTGNYGYTFGSGTRLTVV.

Concerning this clonotype: The CDR3 carries no conserved terminal phenylalanine or tryptophan, so it likely arises from a read error. CDR3 residues: CSARGVLSRSPYNEQFL. CDR3 sequence (DNA): TGCAGTGCTAGAGGTGTACTTTCTAGGTCCCCCTACAATGAGCAGTTCCTC. The chain joins TRBV20-1 to TRBJ2-1, with D hard to call. Trimming pared 1 base from V and 2 bases from J, leaving 18 bases between. CDR1 DFQATT and CDR2 SNEGSKA come from the germline V gene (reference sequence). CDR3 length: 17 amino acids.

Note on this clonotype: A read error may be the cause here, since a much bigger clone is one base away. As the CDR3 is not closed by the conserved phenylalanine or tryptophan, this likely results from a read error. V is TRBV27 and J is TRBJ2-4, with D perhaps matching TRBD1 (6 bases). Germline loops: CDR1 MNHEY, CDR2 SMNVEV (reference sequence). Deletions cut 5 bases from V and 10 bases from J, with 21 bases between. There are 15 residues in the CDR3. CDR3 nucleotide sequence: TGTGCCAGCAGTCCCAGGGGTGGACTCCTGGGAATTCAGTACATC. Its protein is CASSPRGGLLGIQYI.

This clonotype was detected many times. V is TRBV20-1 and J is TRBJ1-6; 9 bases fit TRBD1. Trimming at V came to 1 base and at J to 9 bases, leaving 1 base not matched to a gene. CDR3 length: 13 residues. The germline CDR1 and CDR2 sequences are DFQATT and SNEGSKA (reference sequence). CDR3 protein: CSARVQGASPLHF. DNA of the CDR3: TGCAGTGCTAGAGTACAGGGGGCTTCACCCCTCCACTTT.

DNA of the CDR3: TGTGCCAGCAGTTACAGCGGAGCCGCCACTGAAGCTTTCTTT. Encoded protein: CASSYSGAATEAFF. The chain joins TRBV6-9 to TRBJ1-1, with D hard to call. Germline-derived CDR1 and CDR2 are MNHGY and SVAAGI. V was cut by 3 bases and J by 4 bases, with 12 bases left in between. The CDR3 length is 14 residues.

This clonotype was counted only a few times. The gene calls are TRBV10-3 and TRBJ2-1; 9 bases match TRBD2. Trimming took 10 bases from V and 3 from J; bases not matched to a gene: 13. Germline lookup yields CDR1 ENHRY and CDR2 SYGVKD. This CDR3 has 16 residues. CDR3 DNA: TGTGCCACCACGGGCGACTGGACTAGCGACTACAATGAGCAGTTCTTC. This codes for CATTGDWTSDYNEQFF.

This clonotype was observed a few times. The genes are TRBV28 and TRBJ2-7, with D perhaps matching TRBD1 (6 bases). The CDR3 is made up of 14 amino acids. V was pared by 7 bases and J by 5 bases, with 18 bases between. Germline V gene lookup returns CDR1 MDHEN and CDR2 SYDVKM. CDR3 nucleotides: TGTGCCAGCAACTCGCCGGGACAAAGGAACGAGCAGTACGTC. Translated: CASNSPGQRNEQYV.

This clonotype was recorded at least ten times. V and J are TRBV11-2 and TRBJ1-1; D remains ambiguous. In germline, CDR1 is SGHAT, CDR2 FQNNGV. The CDR3 consists of 15 residues. Deletions cut 1 base from V and 1 base from J, with 10 bases between. The CDR3 here is CASSLGVIPNTEAFF. Here the CDR3 DNA reads TGTGCCAGCAGCTTAGGTGTAATCCCGAACACTGAAGCTTTCTTT.

This clonotype was picked up many times. This sequence joins TRBV2 and TRBJ1-5, with D hard to call. Trimming shortened V by 6 bases and J by 0 bases, and 9 bases separated the two germline ends. This CDR3 spans 14 amino acids. Germline CDR1 SNHLY, CDR2 FYNNEI. CDR3 protein: CASRGGNSNQPQHF. The CDR3 DNA reads TGTGCCAGCAGGGGAGGCAATAGCAATCAGCCCCAGCATTTT. Drawing the rest from reference TRBV2 and TRBJ1-5, the complete variable domain is EPEVTQTPSHQVTQMGQEVILRCVPISNHLYFYWYRQILGQKVEFLVSFYNNEISEKSEIFDDQFSVERPDGSNFTLKIRSTKLEDSAMYFCASRGGNSNQPQHFGDGTRLSIL.

This clonotype showed up just a few times. The chain carries TRBV5-1 and TRBJ2-1; D gene uncertain. The germline V and J ends were trimmed by 5 bases and 1 base, with 7 bases remaining between them. The CDR3 contains 13 residues. Germline V gene data show CDR1 as SGHRS and CDR2 as YFSETQ. CDR3 in DNA: TGCGCCAGCAGGCCCGGTTCCTACAATGAGCAGTTCTTC. It encodes CASRPGSYNEQFF.

The sample holds many counts of this clonotype. V is TRBV6-6 and J is TRBJ1-1, with 10 positions matching TRBD1. Germline V lookup: CDR1 MNHNY, CDR2 SVGAGI (reference sequence). The CDR3 sequence is 15 residues long. V lost 1 base, J lost 7 bases, and 6 bases stayed unmatched. In nucleotides, the CDR3 is TGTGCCAGCAGTTACTTCGGGACAGGGGACCGTGAAGCTTTCTTT. This translates into CASSYFGTGDREAFF.

This clonotype was counted a few times. This chain uses TRBV18 with TRBJ2-5; a weak D match, TRBD1 (6 bases). Trimming removed 5 bases at V and 4 bases at J, with 14 bases between. This CDR3 has 14 amino acids. Per germline, CDR1 KGHSH and CDR2 LQKENI. CDR3 sequence: CASSSPGHRETQYF. The CDR3, as DNA: TGTGCCAGCTCATCCCCGGGACATCGAGAGACCCAGTACTTC.

This clonotype qualifies as medium-sized (0.01 to 0.1%). This chain joins TRBV28 and TRBJ1-1; D gene ambiguous. CDR1 is MDHEN and CDR2 is SYDVKM in the germline V gene. V lost 3 bases, J lost 4 bases, and 9 bases lay in between. There are 13 residues in the CDR3. This CDR3 reads CASSFRALTEAFF. CDR3 sequence (DNA): TGTGCCAGCAGTTTTCGGGCTCTCACTGAAGCTTTCTTT.

This chain uses TRBV5-4 with TRBJ2-7; TRBD2 agrees at 16 bases. Trimming at V came to 4 bases and at J to 2 bases, leaving 3 bases not matched to a gene. The CDR3 covers 16 residues. Per germline, CDR1 SGHNT and CDR2 YYREEE (reference sequence). The CDR3 spells CASSGTSGGAPYEQYV. DNA for the CDR3: TGTGCCAGCAGCGGGACTAGCGGGGGGGCCCCCTACGAGCAGTACGTC.

This rearrangement joins TRBV2 to TRBJ1-1; D unresolved. The CDR3 spans 13 residues. V dropped 5 bases and J dropped 10 bases, with 17 bases sitting between them. CDR1 and CDR2 (germline): SNHLY, FYNNEI. The chain's CDR3 is CASSQKSETGAFF. The CDR3 DNA follows: TGTGCCAGCAGTCAAAAGTCAGAAACCGGAGCTTTCTTT.

This clonotype has a handful of counts. This could be a read error, since a much larger clone is one nucleotide away. V and J are TRBV6-1 and TRBJ2-7, with D unclear. Germline V lookup: CDR1 MNHNS, CDR2 SASEGT. V dropped 6 bases and J dropped 4 bases, with 10 bases sitting between them. The CDR3 covers 12 residues. The CDR3 reads CASRSYLYEQYF. The CDR3 DNA reads as TGTGCCAGCAGGTCCTATCTTTACGAGCAGTACTTC.

This clonotype was detected ten times or more. This sequence joins TRBV28 and TRBJ2-1; 7 nucleotides match TRBD2. The CDR3 is 22 residues long. V trimming: 3 bases; J trimming: 0 bases; junction bases outside the gene matches: 23. In germline, CDR1 is MDHEN, CDR2 SYDVKM. The CDR3 DNA follows: TGTGCCAGCAGTTTCCCTTTCCGGGACTCGAATCGCGGGGGTCGCTCCTACAATGAGCAGTTCTTC. The encoded protein is CASSFPFRDSNRGGRSYNEQFF.

This clonotype is labeled as medium-sized (0.01 to 0.1%). The chain couples TRBV6-1 to TRBJ2-7; 7 bases match TRBD1. The germline V gene encodes CDR1 MNHNS and CDR2 SASEGT. This CDR3 contains 14 residues. The trim removed 5 bases at V and 0 bases at J, leaving 4 bases unmatched. The CDR3 loop reads CASSLQGISYEQYV. As DNA, the CDR3 is TGTGCCAGCAGTCTACAGGGGATCTCCTACGAGCAGTACGTC.

The chain has TRBV29-1 and TRBJ1-1; a possible D gene is TRBD1 (5 bases). CDR3 size: 16 residues. V was cut by 7 bases and J by 1 base, with 22 bases left in between. Germline values: CDR1 SQVTM, CDR2 ANQGSEA. The CDR3 sequence: CSARGRVDGWNTEAFF. For the CDR3, the DNA is TGCAGCGCGAGGGGTAGGGTAGACGGGTGGAACACTGAAGCTTTCTTT.

The chain joins TRBV28 to TRBJ1-5; D unresolved. The V end was cut by 2 bases, the J end by 7 bases, with 12 bases between. The CDR3 totals 14 residues. CDR1 is MDHEN, CDR2 SYDVKM, per germline. The CDR3 coding sequence is TGTGCCAGCAGTTTAGGAGGGCTGAAGCAGCCCCAGCATTTT. This encodes CASSLGGLKQPQHF.

In its sample, this clonotype was seen many times. The rearrangement joins TRBV28 to TRBJ2-7; tentative D call: TRBD2 (5 bases). Germline CDR1 is MDHEN and CDR2 is SYDVKM. The CDR3 is 16 amino acids. V was trimmed by 6 bases and J by 4 bases, leaving 22 bases between them. CDR3 in DNA: TGTGCCAGCAGCGAAAGTCCGGGCCGGAGGCCGTACGAGCAGTACGTC. This sequence encodes CASSESPGRRPYEQYV.